The 21 T cell receptor beta chains presented below share a single source sample, sequenced in a study of cytomegalovirus exposure and HLA in healthy donors. PCR primers comprised 60 Vbeta and 13 Jbeta primers. TCRdb keeps only in-frame clones here, not all; method: immunoSEQ multiplex PCR. The table lists more than 25,000 clones, approximately 70% of them singletons. The sequenced material came from PBMCs. Receptors originate from a woman in her 50s in good health and CMV-seronegative.

The chain employs TRBV6-5 and TRBJ1-1; D is perhaps TRBD1 (5 bases). There are 15 residues in the CDR3. Per the germline V gene, CDR1 is MNHEY and CDR2 is SVGAGI. With 0 bases removed from V and 3 bases from J, the gap between germline ends came to 11 bases. CDR3 bases: TGTGCCAGCAGTTACTCCAGGCCGGGGGACACTGAAGCTTTCTTT. Its translation is CASSYSRPGDTEAFF.

V is TRBV5-6 and J is TRBJ2-3, with 7 bases lining up with TRBD1. Germline CDR1 SGHDT, CDR2 YYEEEE. Germline trimming cut 4 bases from V and 3 bases from J; bases unmatched to any gene: 8. CDR3 length: 15 amino acids. The CDR3: CASSQETGATDTQYF. CDR3 DNA sequence: TGTGCCAGCAGCCAGGAAACAGGGGCTACAGATACGCAGTATTTT.

The CDR3 region is CASSLNRGHGYTF. In DNA form, the CDR3 reads TGTGCCAGCAGTTTAAACAGGGGCCACGGCTACACCTTC. The V gene is TRBV28, the J gene TRBJ1-2; TRBD1 agrees at 7 bases. The CDR3 length is 13 residues. With 2 bases clipped from V and 8 bases from J, the junction kept 5 bases outside the gene matches. Germline-derived CDR1 and CDR2 are MDHEN and SYDVKM.

In its sample, this clone was seen once. This rearrangement joins TRBV4-1 to TRBJ2-5, with 7 nucleotides matching TRBD1. The ends lost 0 bases at V and 1 base at J; junction bases unmatched: 8. CDR1 MGHRA and CDR2 YSYEKL come from the germline V gene. The CDR3 totals 17 residues. CDR3 DNA: TGCGCCAGCAGCCAAGAGACGACAGGGCTCGTCCAAGAGACCCAGTACTTC. Its protein product is CASSQETTGLVQETQYF.

This clone was seen only a few times. The V and J genes are TRBV4-1 and TRBJ1-1; D may be TRBD1 (5 bases). The V gene's germline CDR1 is MGHRA and CDR2 YSYEKL. Trimming stripped 1 base from V and 6 bases from J, with 18 bases between. The CDR3 has 16 residues. In DNA, the CDR3 is TGCGCCAGCAGCCAAGCTCGACGGGGCCCGGGGGCTGAAGCTTTCTTT. Translation: CASSQARRGPGAEAFF.

The chain is built from TRBV18 and TRBJ2-7; 12 nucleotides line up with TRBD1. V lost 2 bases and J lost 5; bases outside the gene matches: 1. Germline values: CDR1 KGHSH, CDR2 LQKENI. There are 14 residues in the CDR3. Here the CDR3 reads CASSPGTGGDEQYF. The CDR3 coding sequence is TGTGCCAGCTCACCAGGGACAGGGGGCGACGAGCAGTACTTC.

The gene calls are TRBV6-5 and TRBJ1-6; the D is unclear. Between the trimmed V and J ends, which lost 5 bases and 2 bases, there was a span of 10 bases. The germline V gene encodes CDR1 MNHEY and CDR2 SVGAGI. The CDR3 spans 15 residues. The chain's CDR3 is CASSRTVTYNSPLHF. In DNA form, the CDR3 reads TGTGCCAGCAGTAGGACTGTAACCTATAATTCACCCCTCCACTTT.

The rearrangement links TRBV27 to TRBJ1-1, with D unclear. The germline gives CDR1 MNHEY, CDR2 SMNVEV (reference sequence). The CDR3 sequence is 13 residues long. V lost 2 bases, J lost 3 bases, and 7 bases lay in between. The chain's CDR3 is CASSLAGYTEAFF. The CDR3 bases are TGTGCCAGCAGTTTAGCGGGTTACACTGAAGCTTTCTTT.

There are a few counts of this clone. This chain connects TRBV5-1 to TRBJ1-2, with 7 bases matching TRBD1. Germline trimming cut 1 base from V and 7 bases from J; bases unmatched to any gene: 10. This CDR3 spans 15 amino acids. Germline CDR1 is SGHRS and CDR2 is YFSETQ. The CDR3 region is CASSLTMTGTSGYTF. The CDR3 coding sequence is TGCGCCAGCAGCTTGACCATGACAGGGACGTCTGGCTACACCTTC.

Note on this clone: At one end the junction does not follow the germline gene, possibly because of a read error. The chain has TRBV7-9 and TRBJ2-7; possibly TRBD1 for D (5 bases). Germline V gene data show CDR1 as SEHNR and CDR2 as FQNEAQ (reference sequence). The CDR3 totals 13 residues. The CDR3 coding sequence is TGTTCCAGCAGTAATAGACAGATTTACGAGCAGTACTTC. Protein product: CSSSNRQIYEQYF.

This chain uses TRBV6-5 with TRBJ1-5; no reliable D call. Germline V gene data show CDR1 as MNHEY and CDR2 as SVGAGI. CDR3 length: 13 residues. V was clipped by 10 bases and J by 6 bases, with 16 bases between them. CDR3 loop: CATLSGYGQPQHF. The CDR3 nucleotides read TGTGCCACCCTTTCGGGGTACGGTCAGCCCCAGCATTTT.

The chain joins TRBV6-1 to TRBJ1-1; the D gene is possibly TRBD1 (5 bases). CDR3 length equals 13 residues. V gave up 5 bases and J gave up 8 bases, with 15 bases separating them. CDR1 MNHNS and CDR2 SASEGT come from the germline V gene. CDR3 sequence (DNA): TGTGCCAGCAGTAGGGGCGGGGGTTCCGAAGCTTTCTTT. Amino acid sequence: CASSRGGGSEAFF.

This clone was counted only a few times. The chain couples TRBV28 to TRBJ2-5; 9 bases map to TRBD2. Germline lookup yields CDR1 MDHEN and CDR2 SYDVKM. The CDR3 consists of 14 residues. With V trimmed by 3 bases and J by 4 bases, 3 bases remained unmatched. The CDR3 sequence is CASSLAGGVETQYF. In DNA form, the CDR3 reads TGTGCCAGCAGTTTGGCGGGAGGGGTAGAGACCCAGTACTTC.

The chain has TRBV25-1 and TRBJ2-3, with 7 bases fitting TRBD1. V lost 1 base and J lost 6; bases outside the gene matches: 4. The CDR3 spans 14 residues. CDR1 and CDR2 from the germline V gene are MGHDK and SYGVNS. The CDR3: CASSEFRGPDTQYF. The CDR3 coding sequence is TGTGCCAGCAGTGAATTTAGGGGGCCGGATACGCAGTATTTT.

This clone is medium-sized by share. This chain links TRBV6-6 with TRBJ2-7; TRBD2 aligns across 8 bases. The CDR3 sequence is 15 residues long. Germline V gives CDR1 MNHNY, CDR2 SVGAGI (reference sequence). The V segment lost 5 bases and the J segment 5 bases; nucleotides outside the gene matches: 11. CDR3 nucleotides: TGTGCCAGCAGTCGTACCGGGACTAGTGTAGACGAGCAGTACTTC. Its translation: CASSRTGTSVDEQYF.

This clone was seen a few times. The chain employs TRBV5-4 and TRBJ2-1; D is possibly TRBD2 (5 bases). From germline, CDR1 is SGHNT and CDR2 YYREEE (reference sequence). V was pared by 3 bases and J by 7 bases, with 5 bases between. This CDR3 is built from 11 residues. The CDR3 loop reads CASSWENEQFF. The DNA for the CDR3 is TGTGCCAGCAGCTGGGAGAATGAGCAGTTCTTC.

The chain uses TRBV18 and TRBJ1-1; 7 nucleotides agree with TRBD1. V was pared by 3 bases and J by 1 base, with 2 bases of the junction left unmatched. The germline CDR1 and CDR2 sequences are KGHSH and LQKENI. The CDR3 is made up of 14 amino acids. CDR3 coding DNA: TGTGCCAGCTCACCGCCAGGGGGGAACACTGAAGCTTTCTTT. Translated: CASSPPGGNTEAFF. Full variable domain (remainder filled in from reference TRBV18 and TRBJ1-1): NAGVMQNPRHLVRRRGQEARLRCSPMKGHSHVYWYRQLPEEGLKFMVYLQKENIIDESGMPKERFSAEFPKEGPSILRIQQVVRGDSAAYFCASSPPGGNTEAFFGQGTRLTVV.

The J gene is TRBJ1-1, the V gene TRBV7-2; D ambiguous. Deletions cut 2 bases from V and 3 bases from J, with 19 bases between. Germline loops: CDR1 SGHTA, CDR2 FQGNSA. The CDR3 is made up of 17 amino acids. CDR3 sequence: CASSLRASGIGDTEAFF. The CDR3 region has the DNA TGTGCCAGCAGCTTAAGAGCCTCGGGGATCGGAGACACTGAAGCTTTCTTT.

The chain links TRBV29-1 to TRBJ2-3, with a possible D match to TRBD2 (6 bases). The germline V gene has CDR1 SQVTM and CDR2 ANQGSEA. The CDR3 is 15 amino acids. V lost 3 bases, J lost 0 bases, and 13 bases lay in between. The CDR3 reads CSVESGEASTDTQYF. Written as DNA, the CDR3 is TGCAGCGTTGAGTCCGGGGAGGCGAGCACAGATACGCAGTATTTT.

The rearrangement links TRBV7-2 to TRBJ2-7, with 7 bases identical to TRBD2. CDR1 SGHTA and CDR2 FQGNSA come from the germline V gene. Germline trimming cut 1 base from V and 0 bases from J; bases unmatched to any gene: 6. This CDR3 is 16 amino acids long. CDR3 nucleotides: TGTGCCAGCAGCTTAGGGGGAGGGAAGAGCTCCTACGAGCAGTACTTC. This translates into CASSLGGGKSSYEQYF.

V is TRBV27 and J is TRBJ1-2, with 7 bases lining up with TRBD1. Germline trimming cut 6 bases from V and 2 bases from J; bases unmatched to any gene: 6. CDR1 and CDR2 (germline): MNHEY, SMNVEV (reference sequence). The CDR3 sequence is 14 residues long. CDR3 loop: CASSPGGQNYGYTF. In DNA, the CDR3 is TGTGCCAGCAGCCCCGGGGGACAGAACTATGGCTACACCTTC.